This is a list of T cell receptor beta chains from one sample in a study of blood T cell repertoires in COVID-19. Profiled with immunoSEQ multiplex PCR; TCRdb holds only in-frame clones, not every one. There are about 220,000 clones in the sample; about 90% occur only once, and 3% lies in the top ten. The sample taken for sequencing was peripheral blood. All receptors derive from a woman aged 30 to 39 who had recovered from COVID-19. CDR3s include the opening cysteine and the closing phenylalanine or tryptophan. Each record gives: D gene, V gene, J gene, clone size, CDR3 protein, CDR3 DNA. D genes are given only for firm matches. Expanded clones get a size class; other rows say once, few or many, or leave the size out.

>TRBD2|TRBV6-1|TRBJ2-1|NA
CASTELAGNNEQFF
TGTGCCAGCACCGAACTAGCGGGGAACAATGAGCAGTTCTTC
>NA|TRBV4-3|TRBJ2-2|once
CASSHHRIDTGELFF
TGCGCCAGCAGCCATCACAGGATAGACACCGGGGAGCTGTTTTTT
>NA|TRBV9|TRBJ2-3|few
CASSVEQGRTDTQYF
TGTGCCAGCAGCGTAGAACAGGGCCGCACAGATACGCAGTATTTT
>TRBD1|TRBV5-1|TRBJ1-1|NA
CASRGGTGGKNTEAFF
TGCGCCAGCAGGGGAGGGACAGGGGGCAAGAACACTGAAGCTTTCTTT
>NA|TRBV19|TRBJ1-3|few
CASRMQGSGNTIYF
TGTGCCAGTAGGATGCAGGGCTCTGGAAACACCATATATTTT
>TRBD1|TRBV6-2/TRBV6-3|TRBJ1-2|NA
CASSYSGTGSYGYTF
TGTGCCAGCAGTTACTCAGGGACAGGGTCCTATGGCTACACCTTC
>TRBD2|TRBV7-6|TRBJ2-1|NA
CASSFLAGETNEQFF
TGTGCCAGCAGCTTTTTAGCGGGGGAGACGAATGAGCAGTTCTTC
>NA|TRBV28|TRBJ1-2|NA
CASSLPVVGGYGYTF
TGTGCCAGCAGTCTCCCCGTGGTAGGGGGCTATGGCTACACCTTC
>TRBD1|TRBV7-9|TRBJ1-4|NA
CASSKGQGRTTNEKLFF
TGTGCCAGCAGCAAGGGACAGGGGAGGACAACTAATGAAAAACTGTTTTTT
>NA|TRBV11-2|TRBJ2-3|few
CASSLRGASTDTQYF
TGTGCCAGCAGCTTACGGGGGGCGAGCACAGATACGCAGTATTTT
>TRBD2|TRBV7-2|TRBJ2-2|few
CASRSREGAGELFF
TGTGCCAGCAGATCGAGGGAGGGCGCCGGGGAGCTGTTTTTT
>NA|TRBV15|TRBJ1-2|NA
CATSRDRVDYGYTF
TGTGCCACCAGCAGAGACAGGGTCGACTATGGCTACACCTTC
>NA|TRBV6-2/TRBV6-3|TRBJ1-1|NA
CASSYGLTNTEAFF
TGTGCCAGCAGTTACGGACTGACGAACACTGAAGCTTTCTTT
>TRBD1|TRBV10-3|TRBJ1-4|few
CAISEQGGEKLFF
TGTGCCATCAGTGAACAGGGGGGTGAAAAACTGTTTTTT
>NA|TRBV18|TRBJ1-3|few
CASSILPTGPSGNTIYF
TGTGCCAGCTCAATCCTCCCCACAGGCCCCTCTGGAAACACCATATATTTT
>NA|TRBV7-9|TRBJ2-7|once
CASSPGGLEQYF
TGTGCCAGCAGCCCAGGAGGATTGGAGCAGTACTTC
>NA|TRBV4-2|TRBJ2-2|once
CASSQDLPGANTGELFF
TGTGCCAGCAGCCAAGATTTGCCAGGGGCGAACACCGGGGAGCTGTTTTTT
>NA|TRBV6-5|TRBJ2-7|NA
CASSRGGAGYEQYF
TGTGCCAGCAGCCGAGGAGGGGCCGGCTACGAGCAGTACTTC
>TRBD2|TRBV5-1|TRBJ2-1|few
CASSLAMRFSGAIGEQFF
TGCGCCAGCAGCTTGGCCATGAGGTTTAGCGGGGCCATCGGTGAGCAGTTCTTC
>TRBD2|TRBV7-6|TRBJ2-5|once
CASSFSGTSGETQYF
TGTGCCAGCAGCTTTTCCGGGACTAGTGGTGAGACCCAGTACTTC
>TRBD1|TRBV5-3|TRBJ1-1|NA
CARSLTPPQGVSTEAFF
TGTGCCAGAAGTCTTACACCTCCGCAGGGGGTGAGCACTGAAGCTTTCTTT
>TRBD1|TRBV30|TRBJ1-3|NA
CAWGTGQGNTIYF
TGTGCCTGGGGGACAGGGCAAGGAAACACCATATATTTT
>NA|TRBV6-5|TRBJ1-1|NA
CASRRGPDTEAFF
TGTGCCAGCAGGCGGGGACCGGATACTGAAGCTTTCTTT
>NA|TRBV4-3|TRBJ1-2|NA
CASSQDPVLYGYTF
TGCGCCAGCAGCCAAGATCCGGTACTCTATGGCTACACCTTC
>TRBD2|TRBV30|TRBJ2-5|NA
CAWSALAGGETQYF
TGTGCCTGGAGTGCGCTAGCGGGGGGGGAGACCCAGTACTTC
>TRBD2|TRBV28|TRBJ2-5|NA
CASSPWTSGGRYQETQYF
TGTGCCAGCAGTCCCTGGACTAGCGGGGGCAGGTACCAAGAGACCCAGTACTTC
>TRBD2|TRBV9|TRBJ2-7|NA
CASSVESGGAYEQYF
TGTGCCAGCAGCGTAGAGAGCGGGGGGGCTTACGAGCAGTACTTC
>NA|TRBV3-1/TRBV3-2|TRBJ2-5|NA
CASSQDRALGQETQYF
TGTGCCAGCAGCCAAGATAGAGCGCTCGGCCAAGAGACCCAGTACTTC
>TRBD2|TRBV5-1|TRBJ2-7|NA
CASSLGLAGRNEQYF
TGCGCCAGCAGCTTGGGACTAGCGGGGCGTAACGAGCAGTACTTC
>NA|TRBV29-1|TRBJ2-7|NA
CSVVDGPGAQYF
TGCAGCGTTGTAGACGGGCCTGGGGCGCAGTACTTC
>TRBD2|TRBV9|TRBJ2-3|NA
CASSRGLAGGKDTQYF
TGTGCCAGCAGCCGGGGACTAGCGGGGGGAAAAGATACGCAGTATTTT
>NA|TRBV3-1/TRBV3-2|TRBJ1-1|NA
CASTPLTGVNTEAFF
TGTGCCAGCACCCCTTTGACGGGAGTCAACACTGAAGCTTTCTTT
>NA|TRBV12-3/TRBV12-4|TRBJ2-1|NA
CASSRYNEQFF
TGTGCCAGCAGTCGGTACAATGAGCAGTTCTTC
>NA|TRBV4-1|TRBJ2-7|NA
CASSQITGSYEQYF
TGCGCCAGCAGCCAAATTACAGGGTCCTACGAGCAGTACTTC
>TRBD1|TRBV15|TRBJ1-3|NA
CATRGTGGSGNTIYF
TGTGCCACCAGGGGTACAGGGGGCTCTGGAAACACCATATATTTT
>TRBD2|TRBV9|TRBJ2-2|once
CASSASGYTGELFF
TGTGCCAGCAGTGCTAGCGGGTACACCGGGGAGCTGTTTTTT
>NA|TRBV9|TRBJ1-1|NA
CASSPTGAGANTEAFF
TGTGCCAGCAGCCCTACTGGGGCAGGGGCGAACACTGAAGCTTTCTTT
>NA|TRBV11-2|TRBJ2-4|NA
CASSLGELAKNIQYF
TGTGCCAGCAGCTTAGGAGAATTAGCCAAAAACATTCAGTACTTC
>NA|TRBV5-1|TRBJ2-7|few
CASSLIPTRGEQYF
TGCGCCAGCAGCTTGATACCCACGCGCGGCGAGCAGTACTTC
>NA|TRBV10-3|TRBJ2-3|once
CAISPTGDLPAQYF
TGTGCCATCTCTCCGACAGGAGATCTACCCGCGCAGTATTTT
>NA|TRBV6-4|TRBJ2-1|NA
CASSAGQGSYNEQFF
TGTGCCAGCAGCGCCGGCCAGGGCTCCTACAATGAGCAGTTCTTC
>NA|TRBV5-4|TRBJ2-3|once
CASSRDWASTDTQYF
TGTGCCAGCAGCCGGGACTGGGCTAGCACAGATACGCAGTATTTT
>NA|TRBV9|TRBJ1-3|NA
CASSVDSSSGNTIYF
TGTGCCAGCAGCGTAGATAGCAGCTCTGGAAACACCATATATTTT
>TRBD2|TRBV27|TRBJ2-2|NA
CASRRGGVGELFF
TGTGCCAGCAGACGCGGGGGTGTCGGGGAGCTGTTTTTT
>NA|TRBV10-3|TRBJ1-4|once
CATSPSLAGHKLFF
TGTGCCACCTCACCCTCTTTAGCAGGACACAAACTGTTTTTT
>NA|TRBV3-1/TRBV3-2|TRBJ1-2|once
CASSQTQFVLRGCNYGYTF
TGTGCCAGCAGCCAGACCCAGTTTGTACTCAGGGGATGTAACTATGGCTACACCTTC
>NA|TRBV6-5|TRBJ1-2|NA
CASRTSSPYGYTF
TGTGCCAGCCGCACCTCGAGCCCTTATGGCTACACCTTC
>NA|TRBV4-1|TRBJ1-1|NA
CASSQQGARTNTEAFF
TGCGCCAGCAGCCAACAGGGTGCGAGAACGAACACTGAAGCTTTCTTT
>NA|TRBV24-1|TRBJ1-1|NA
CATSDLHRANTEAFF
TGTGCCACCAGTGATTTGCACAGGGCGAACACTGAAGCTTTCTTT
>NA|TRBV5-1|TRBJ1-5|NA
CAGIRLGRYSNQPQHF
TGCGCCGGCATCCGCCTGGGGAGATATAGCAATCAGCCCCAGCATTTT
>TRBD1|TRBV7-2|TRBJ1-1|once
CAIRRNRGNFVNTEAFF
TGTGCCATCCGAAGGAACAGGGGAAATTTCGTGAACACTGAAGCTTTCTTT
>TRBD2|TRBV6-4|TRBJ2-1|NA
CASSQLAGGVDEQFF
TGTGCCAGCAGTCAACTAGCGGGGGGGGTCGATGAGCAGTTCTTC
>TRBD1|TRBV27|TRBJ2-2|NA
CASSSGQGATGELFF
TGTGCCAGCAGCTCGGGACAGGGGGCGACCGGGGAGCTGTTTTTT
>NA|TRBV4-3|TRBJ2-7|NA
CASSQVTGVAYEQYF
TGCGCCAGCAGCCAAGTTACGGGGGTCGCCTACGAGCAGTACTTC
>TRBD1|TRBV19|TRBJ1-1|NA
CASSTRIDRVDREDTEAFF
TGTGCCAGTAGTACCCGGATTGACAGGGTGGATCGCGAGGACACTGAAGCTTTCTTT
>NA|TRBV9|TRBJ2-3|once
CASSVERSTDTQYF
TGTGCCAGCAGCGTAGAGCGGAGTACAGATACGCAGTATTTT